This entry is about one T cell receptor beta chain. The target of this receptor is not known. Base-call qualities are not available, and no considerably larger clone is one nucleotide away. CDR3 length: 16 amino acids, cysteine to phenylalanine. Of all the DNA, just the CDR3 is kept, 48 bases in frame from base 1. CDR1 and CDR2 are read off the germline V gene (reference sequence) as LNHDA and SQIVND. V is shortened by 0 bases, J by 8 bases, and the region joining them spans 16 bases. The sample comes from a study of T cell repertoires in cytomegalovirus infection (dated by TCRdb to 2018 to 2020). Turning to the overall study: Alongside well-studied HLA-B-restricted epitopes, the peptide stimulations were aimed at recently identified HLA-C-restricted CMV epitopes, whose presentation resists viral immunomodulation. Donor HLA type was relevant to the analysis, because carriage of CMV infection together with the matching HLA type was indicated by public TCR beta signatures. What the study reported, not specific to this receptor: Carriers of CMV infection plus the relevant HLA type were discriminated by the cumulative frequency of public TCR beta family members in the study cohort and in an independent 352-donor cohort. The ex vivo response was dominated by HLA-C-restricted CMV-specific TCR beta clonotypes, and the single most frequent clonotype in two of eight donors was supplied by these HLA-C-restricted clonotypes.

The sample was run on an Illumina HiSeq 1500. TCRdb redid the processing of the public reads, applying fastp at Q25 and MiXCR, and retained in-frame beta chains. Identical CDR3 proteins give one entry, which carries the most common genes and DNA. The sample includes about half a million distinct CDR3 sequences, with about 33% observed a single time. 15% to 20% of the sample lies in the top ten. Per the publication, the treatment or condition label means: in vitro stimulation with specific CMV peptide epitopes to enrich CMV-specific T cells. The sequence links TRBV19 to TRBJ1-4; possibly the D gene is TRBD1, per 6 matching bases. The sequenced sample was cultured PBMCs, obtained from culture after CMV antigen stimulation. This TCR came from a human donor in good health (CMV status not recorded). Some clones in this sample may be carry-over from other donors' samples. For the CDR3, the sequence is CASSIEGTRTFEKLFF. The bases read TGTGCCAGTAGTATAGAAGGGACACGGACCTTCGAAAAACTGTTTTTT.